The 22 T cell receptor beta chains given below trace back to one sample, sequenced in a study of cytomegalovirus exposure and HLA in healthy donors. PCR was performed using 60 Vbeta and 13 Jbeta primers. Profiling relied on immunoSEQ multiplex PCR, and the TCRdb table lists in-frame clones only, not all of them. The table records 150,000 or so clones, over 60% of them present only once. Sequenced material: PBMCs. The receptors here all came from a woman in her 30s in good health and CMV-seropositive.

The rearrangement uses TRBV19 and TRBJ1-2; unclear D gene. Trimming left V 3 bases short and J 0 bases short, with 8 bases between. The germline gives CDR1 LNHDA, CDR2 SQIVND (reference sequence). The length of the CDR3 is 14 residues. The CDR3 loop reads CASSIRGTNYGYTF. The CDR3 DNA is TGTGCCAGTAGTATCCGAGGAACTAACTATGGCTACACCTTC.

This clone was counted a single time. The chain joins TRBV7-9 to TRBJ2-3; D is unclear. This CDR3 has 17 residues. V was clipped by 0 bases and J by 0 bases, with 13 bases between them. CDR1 is SEHNR, CDR2 FQNEAQ, per germline (reference sequence). CDR3: CASSLAKDAESTDTQYF. The CDR3 nucleotides are TGTGCCAGCAGCTTAGCGAAGGATGCGGAGAGCACAGATACGCAGTATTTT. The complete variable domain, with remaining parts taken from reference TRBV7-9 and TRBJ2-3, reads DTGVSQNPRHKITKRGQNVTFRCDPISEHNRLYWYRQTLGQGPEFLTYFQNEAQLEKSRLLSDRFSAERPKGSFSTLEIQRTEQGDSAMYLCASSLAKDAESTDTQYFGPGTRLTVL.

This rearrangement joins TRBV11-2 to TRBJ1-4; perhaps TRBD1 as D (5 bases). Germline assignment: CDR1 SGHAT and CDR2 FQNNGV. The CDR3 consists of 14 residues. The V end lost 5 bases, the J end lost 11 bases, and 18 bases lay between the germline ends. In nucleotides, the CDR3 is TGTGCCAGCAGCCCGGGCCAGGGTTGGGGCAAACTGTTTTTT. It is translated as CASSPGQGWGKLFF.

The chain links TRBV5-4 to TRBJ1-2, with TRBD1 matching over 10 bases. The germline gives CDR1 SGHNT, CDR2 YYREEE (reference sequence). This CDR3 has 15 residues. Trimming took 2 bases from V and 2 from J; bases not matched to a gene: 3. The CDR3 region has the DNA TGTGCCAGCAGCTTACCGGGACAGGGGAACTATGGCTACACCTTC. It yields the protein CASSLPGQGNYGYTF.

This clone has more than one count but fewer than ten. The chain uses TRBV2 and TRBJ1-3, with D uncertain. The CDR3 extends over 12 amino acids. Trimming left V 7 bases short and J 4 bases short, with 8 bases between. Germline V gene sequence: CDR1 SNHLY, CDR2 FYNNEI. CDR3 sequence: CASIRTGNTIYF. In DNA, the CDR3 is TGTGCCAGCATTCGCACAGGAAACACCATATATTTT.

This clone was observed a few times. The V call is TRBV5-4, the J call TRBJ2-3, with D possibly being TRBD1 (5 bases). The CDR3 sequence is 15 residues long. V lost 0 bases and J 3 bases, leaving 11 bases between the germline ends. Germline V lookup: CDR1 SGHNT, CDR2 YYREEE (reference sequence). The CDR3 protein is CASSLEGAPTDTQYF. CDR3 DNA sequence: TGTGCCAGCAGCTTGGAAGGGGCGCCGACAGATACGCAGTATTTT.

The chain combines TRBV4-1 with TRBJ2-7, with TRBD1 identical over 7 bases. This CDR3 has 15 amino acids. Germline values: CDR1 MGHRA, CDR2 YSYEKL. Unmatched junction bases numbered 9, after V lost 5 bases and J lost 2 bases. CDR3 loop: CASSSETGYPYEQYF. DNA for the CDR3: TGCGCCAGCAGCTCTGAGACAGGGTACCCCTACGAGCAGTACTTC.

This clone was observed a handful of times. The chain joins TRBV30 to TRBJ2-2; weak D call: TRBD1 (6 bases). This CDR3 spans 12 amino acids. The V end lost 7 bases, the J end lost 3 bases, and 9 bases lay between the germline ends. Germline loops: CDR1 GTSNPN, CDR2 SVGIG (reference sequence). In DNA form, the CDR3 reads TGTGCCTCGACAGGTGACACCGGGGAGCTGTTTTTT. The encoded protein is CASTGDTGELFF.

The chain employs TRBV9 and TRBJ2-5, with 10 bases that match TRBD1. From germline, CDR1 is SGDLS and CDR2 YYNGEE. This CDR3 contains 15 residues. Trimming at V came to 4 bases and at J to 5 bases, leaving 8 bases not matched to a gene. CDR3 region: CASSLTGGLGETQYF. Here the CDR3 DNA reads TGTGCCAGCAGCCTGACAGGGGGCTTGGGGGAGACCCAGTACTTC.

The genes are TRBV7-6 and TRBJ1-3; TRBD1 might be the D (5 bases). The ends were cut back, 5 bases at V and 0 bases at J, with 11 bases in the middle. CDR1 and CDR2 from the germline V gene are SGHVS and FNYEAQ. The CDR3 extends over 15 amino acids. The CDR3 protein is CASSADSASGNTIYF. In nucleotides, the CDR3 is TGTGCCAGCAGCGCCGACAGCGCCTCTGGAAACACCATATATTTT.

The genes are TRBV11-2 and TRBJ2-1; a possible D gene is TRBD1 (6 bases). The V end was cut by 6 bases, the J end by 0 bases, with 15 bases between. This CDR3 contains 16 residues. Germline CDR1 reads SGHAT; CDR2 reads FQNNGV. The CDR3 coding sequence is TGTGCCAGCAGGGACTGGGGGCGTAGCTCCTACAATGAGCAGTTCTTC. Translation: CASRDWGRSSYNEQFF.

The chain combines TRBV18 with TRBJ1-2, with 7 bases matching TRBD1. CDR1 and CDR2 (germline): KGHSH, LQKENI. Trimming at V came to 4 bases and at J to 5 bases, leaving 7 bases not matched to a gene. CDR3 length: 14 residues. This CDR3 is CASSHRDSLYGYTF. The CDR3 DNA sequence: TGTGCCAGCTCACACCGGGACAGCCTATATGGCTACACCTTC.

The rearrangement links TRBV27 to TRBJ2-7; possible D gene TRBD2, 6 bases. Germline loops: CDR1 MNHEY, CDR2 SMNVEV (reference sequence). Trimming took off 7 bases at V and 3 bases at J, with 19 bases between the two ends. The CDR3 loop spans 15 amino acids. The CDR3 region is CASIASQGGSYEQYF. Here the CDR3 DNA reads TGTGCCAGCATCGCCAGCCAGGGAGGAAGCTACGAGCAGTACTTC.

The V gene is TRBV2, the J gene TRBJ2-1, with D tentatively TRBD1 (6 bases). Germline V gene data show CDR1 as SNHLY and CDR2 as FYNNEI. Deletions cut 3 bases from V and 12 bases from J, with 6 bases between. The CDR3 length is 10 residues. Written as DNA, the CDR3 is TGTGCCAGCAGTGAGGGGGCGCAGTTCTTC. This codes for CASSEGAQFF.

This sequence joins TRBV6-6 and TRBJ1-1, with D unclear. In germline, CDR1 is MNHNY, CDR2 SVGAGI (reference sequence). The CDR3 is made up of 14 amino acids. V lost 7 bases, J lost 3 bases, and 15 bases lay in between. The CDR3 loop reads CASTGGEMDTEAFF. CDR3 DNA sequence: TGTGCCAGCACCGGCGGGGAGATGGACACTGAAGCTTTCTTT.

This chain connects TRBV14 to TRBJ2-5; D may be TRBD1 (5 bases). Germline V gene sequence: CDR1 SGHDN, CDR2 FVKESK. This CDR3 is built from 15 residues. The V end lost 2 bases, the J end lost 5 bases, and 15 bases lay between the germline ends. In nucleotides, the CDR3 is TGTGCCAGCAGCCAATTAGGTGGGGCCGGGGAGACCCAGTACTTC. Encoded protein: CASSQLGGAGETQYF.

This rearrangement joins TRBV30 to TRBJ1-1; no firm D call. CDR1 GTSNPN and CDR2 SVGIG come from the germline V gene (reference sequence). The CDR3 consists of 13 residues. V lost 3 bases to trimming and J lost 1 base, with 9 bases between them. CDR3 coding DNA: TGTGCCTGGAGCGCCGACACGAACACTGAAGCTTTCTTT. Translation gives CAWSADTNTEAFF.

The genes are TRBV13 and TRBJ1-1; unclear D gene. The CDR3 is made up of 13 amino acids. Germline CDR1 PRHDT, CDR2 FYEKMQ (reference sequence). V dropped 5 bases and J dropped 4 bases, with 11 bases sitting between them. As DNA, the CDR3 is TGTGCCAGCAGCCCCCCCCGTCTCACTGAAGCTTTCTTT. Translated: CASSPPRLTEAFF.

This sequence joins TRBV10-1 and TRBJ2-1; the D gene is possibly TRBD2 (7 bases). The V end lost 8 bases, the J end lost 9 bases, and 17 bases lay between the germline ends. CDR1 and CDR2 (germline): WNHNN, SYGVQD (reference sequence). The CDR3 is 13 residues long. The CDR3 nucleotides read TGCGCCAGCGGAGGAGGGGGGGCGGGTGAGCAGTTCTTC. Protein: CASGGGGAGEQFF.

This clone was detected only once. The chain combines TRBV15 with TRBJ2-3, with TRBD2 matching 14 bases. Losses at the gene ends were 5 bases for V and 4 bases for J; bases not matched to a gene: 5. Per the germline V gene, CDR1 is LNHNV and CDR2 is YYDKDF (reference sequence). The CDR3 runs 16 residues. Here the CDR3 reads CATSGTSGRLPDTQYF. The CDR3 DNA sequence: TGTGCCACCAGCGGGACTAGCGGGAGACTACCAGATACGCAGTATTTT.

The chain combines TRBV18 with TRBJ2-3, with no clear D. In germline, CDR1 is KGHSH, CDR2 LQKENI. The CDR3 is made up of 14 amino acids. The ends were cut back, 2 bases at V and 0 bases at J, with 6 bases in the middle. The CDR3 region is CASSPDTSTDTQYF. CDR3 DNA: TGTGCCAGCTCACCAGACACTAGCACAGATACGCAGTATTTT.

Concerning this clone itself: Additional DNA sequences in this sample encode the identical CDR3. The CDR3, as DNA: TGTGCCAGCAGCGGAGTAGCGGGATCACCCAGTGAGCAGTTCTTC. It specifies CASSGVAGSPSEQFF. The gene calls are TRBV6-1 and TRBJ2-1; 8 bases map to TRBD2. Germline CDR1 is MNHNS and CDR2 is SASEGT. V was clipped by 6 bases and J by 9 bases; unmatched bases: 13. This CDR3 contains 15 residues.